One and the same sample provided the 10 T cell receptor beta chains below, sequenced in a study of T cell changes during pregnancy in multiple sclerosis. Generated by immunoSEQ multiplex PCR, the TCRdb table keeps only in-frame clones and is missing some. The data contain about 97,000 clones, 90% of them singletons. The material was peripheral blood, obtained in the second trimester of pregnancy. The receptor set was obtained from a female donor in good health, enrolled as a control in a pregnancy study.

The V gene is TRBV28, the J gene TRBJ2-5; TRBD2 aligns across 10 bases. CDR1 is MDHEN, CDR2 SYDVKM, per germline. Germline trimming cut 8 bases from V and 2 bases from J; bases unmatched to any gene: 11. The CDR3 runs 16 residues. This CDR3 reads CASYGGSGRVQETQYF. CDR3 nucleotide sequence: TGTGCCAGCTATGGGGGGAGCGGGAGGGTACAAGAGACCCAGTACTTC. The full variable domain, in which reference TRBV28 and TRBJ2-5 provide the parts outside the CDR3, is DVKVTQSSRYLVKRTGEKVFLECVQDMDHENMFWYRQDPGLGLRLIYFSYDVKMKEKGDIPEGYSVSREKKERFSLILESASTNQTSMYLCASYGGSGRVQETQYFGPGTRLLVL.

V is TRBV5-4 and J is TRBJ2-7; D is uncertain. Trimming shortened V by 4 bases and J by 6 bases, and 17 bases separated the two germline ends. The CDR3 is 14 residues long. Germline V gives CDR1 SGHNT, CDR2 YYREEE (reference sequence). The CDR3 is CASSLTRLEGEQYF. CDR3 bases: TGTGCCAGCAGCCTGACACGCCTGGAAGGCGAGCAGTACTTC.

The V gene is TRBV18, the J gene TRBJ1-2; 7 bases are a match to TRBD1. This CDR3 contains 14 residues. The germline V gene encodes CDR1 KGHSH and CDR2 LQKENI. J lost 8 bases, V lost 2 bases, and 8 bases had no gene match. CDR3 protein: CASSPDDRVSGYTF. The CDR3 DNA reads as TGTGCCAGCTCACCAGATGACAGGGTCAGCGGCTACACCTTC. The variable domain in full, completed from reference TRBV18 and TRBJ1-2, reads NAGVMQNPRHLVRRRGQEARLRCSPMKGHSHVYWYRQLPEEGLKFMVYLQKENIIDESGMPKERFSAEFPKEGPSILRIQQVVRGDSAAYFCASSPDDRVSGYTFGSGTRLTVV.

The rearrangement joins TRBV6-6 to TRBJ1-4, with no clear D. CDR1 is MNHNY and CDR2 is SVGAGI in the germline V gene (reference sequence). The V end was cut by 6 bases, the J end by 6 bases, with 17 bases between. The CDR3 loop spans 15 amino acids. The CDR3 DNA reads as TGTGCCAGCAGAACCTCCCCAGGACTAGATGAAAAACTGTTTTTT. Its protein product is CASRTSPGLDEKLFF.

Worth noting for this clone: Mismatch with germline at one junction end may stem from a read error. The chain carries TRBV5-4 and TRBJ2-3; D is ambiguous. This CDR3 has 14 residues. Germline V gene sequence: CDR1 SGHNT, CDR2 YYREEE (reference sequence). CDR3 residues: CASSRDASTVTQYF. The CDR3 DNA reads TGTGCCAGCAGCCGCGACGCCTCAACAGTTACGCAGTATTTT.

The rearrangement uses TRBV19 and TRBJ1-1; D is uncertain. This CDR3 is 13 amino acids long. The V and J ends lost 3 bases and 1 base respectively, with 6 bases between them. Germline V CDR1 and CDR2: LNHDA, SQIVND (reference sequence). The chain's CDR3 is CASSIQENTEAFF. CDR3 nucleotides: TGTGCCAGTAGTATTCAGGAGAACACTGAAGCTTTCTTT.

The chain joins TRBV4-3 to TRBJ2-1; D possibly corresponds to TRBD1 (7 bases). Germline V gives CDR1 LGHNA, CDR2 YSLEER. The CDR3 consists of 16 residues. Trimming pared 0 bases from V and 9 bases from J, leaving 18 bases between. The CDR3 protein is CASSQDPTRGLLEQFF. In DNA, the CDR3 is TGCGCCAGCAGCCAAGATCCGACTAGGGGGCTCCTTGAGCAGTTCTTC.

This rearrangement joins TRBV5-1 to TRBJ2-1, with unresolved D. With 1 base removed from V and 0 bases from J, the gap between germline ends came to 8 bases. Germline V gene lookup returns CDR1 SGHRS and CDR2 YFSETQ. This CDR3 is built from 15 residues. The CDR3 bases are TGCGCCAGCAGCTTGTTCCTAGACTCCTACAATGAGCAGTTCTTC. Amino acid sequence: CASSLFLDSYNEQFF.

The chain is built from TRBV4-2 and TRBJ1-3; 9 bases map to TRBD1. This CDR3 comprises 14 residues. The germline V gene encodes CDR1 LGHNA and CDR2 YNFKEQ. With V trimmed by 6 bases and J by 6 bases, 6 bases remained unmatched. The CDR3 sequence: CASRLRQGENTIYF. The CDR3 DNA reads TGTGCCAGCAGACTAAGACAGGGGGAAAACACCATATATTTT.

The V call is TRBV15, the J call TRBJ2-7; 10 bases map to TRBD2. Per the germline V gene, CDR1 is LNHNV and CDR2 is YYDKDF (reference sequence). The CDR3 covers 16 residues. J gave up 5 bases and V 3 bases, and 10 bases lay outside the gene matches. The CDR3 protein is CATSSPNLAGVDEQYF. The DNA of the CDR3 is TGTGCCACCAGCAGCCCTAATCTAGCGGGAGTCGACGAGCAGTACTTC.